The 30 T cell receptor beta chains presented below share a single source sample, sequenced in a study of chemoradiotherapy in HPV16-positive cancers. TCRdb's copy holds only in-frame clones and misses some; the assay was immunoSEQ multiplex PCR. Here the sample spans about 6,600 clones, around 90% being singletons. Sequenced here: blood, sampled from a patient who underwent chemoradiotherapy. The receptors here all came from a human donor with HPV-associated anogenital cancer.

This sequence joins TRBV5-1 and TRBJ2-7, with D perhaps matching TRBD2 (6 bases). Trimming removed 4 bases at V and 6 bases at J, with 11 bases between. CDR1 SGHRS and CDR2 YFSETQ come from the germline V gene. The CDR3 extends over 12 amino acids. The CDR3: CASSPGGIEQYF. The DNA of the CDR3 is TGCGCCAGCAGCCCCGGCGGGATCGAGCAGTACTTC.

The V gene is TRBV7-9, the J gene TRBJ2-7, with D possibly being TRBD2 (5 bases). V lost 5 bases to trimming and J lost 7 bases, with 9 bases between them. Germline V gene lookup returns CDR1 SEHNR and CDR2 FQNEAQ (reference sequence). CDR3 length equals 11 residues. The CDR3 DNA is TGTGCCAGCAGCACCGAGCGGGAGCAGTACTTC. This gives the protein CASSTEREQYF. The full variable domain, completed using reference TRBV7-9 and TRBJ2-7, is DTGVSQNPRHKITKRGQNVTFRCDPISEHNRLYWYRQTLGQGPEFLTYFQNEAQLEKSRLLSDRFSAERPKGSFSTLEIQRTEQGDSAMYLCASSTEREQYFGPGTRLTVT.

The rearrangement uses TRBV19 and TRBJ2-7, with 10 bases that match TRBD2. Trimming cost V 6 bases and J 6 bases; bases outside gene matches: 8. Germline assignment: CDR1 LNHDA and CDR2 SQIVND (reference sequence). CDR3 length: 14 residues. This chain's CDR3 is CASSPSGRATEQYF. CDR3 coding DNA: TGTGCCAGTAGCCCCAGCGGGAGGGCGACCGAGCAGTACTTC.

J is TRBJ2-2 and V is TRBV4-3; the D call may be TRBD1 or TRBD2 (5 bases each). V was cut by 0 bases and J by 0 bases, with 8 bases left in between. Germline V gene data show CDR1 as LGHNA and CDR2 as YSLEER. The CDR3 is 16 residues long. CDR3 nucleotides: TGCGCCAGCAGCCAAGATTCGGGGCCGAACACCGGGGAGCTGTTTTTT. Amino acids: CASSQDSGPNTGELFF.

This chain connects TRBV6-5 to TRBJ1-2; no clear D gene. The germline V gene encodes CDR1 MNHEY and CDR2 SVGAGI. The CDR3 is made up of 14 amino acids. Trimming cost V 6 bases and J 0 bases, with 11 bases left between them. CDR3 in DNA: TGTGCCAGCAGCAGACCTCTAGCTAACTATGGCTACACCTTC. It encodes CASSRPLANYGYTF.

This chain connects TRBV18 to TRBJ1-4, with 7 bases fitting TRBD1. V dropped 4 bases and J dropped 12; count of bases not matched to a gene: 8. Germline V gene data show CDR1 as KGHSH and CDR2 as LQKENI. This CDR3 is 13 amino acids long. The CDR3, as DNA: TGTGCCAGCTCACAAATACCAGACAGGGAACTGTTTTTT. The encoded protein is CASSQIPDRELFF.

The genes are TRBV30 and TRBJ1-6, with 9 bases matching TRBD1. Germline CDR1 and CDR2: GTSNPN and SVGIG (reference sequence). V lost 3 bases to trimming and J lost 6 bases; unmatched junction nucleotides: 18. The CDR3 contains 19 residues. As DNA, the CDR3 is TGTGCCTGGAGCCGGGGGGGGACAGGGATTCCGCCGGGTAATTCACCCCTCCACTTT. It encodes CAWSRGGTGIPPGNSPLHF.

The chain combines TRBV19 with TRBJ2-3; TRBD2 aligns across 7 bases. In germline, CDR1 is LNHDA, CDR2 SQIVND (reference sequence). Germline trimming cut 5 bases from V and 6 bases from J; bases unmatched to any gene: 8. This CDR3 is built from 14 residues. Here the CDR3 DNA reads TGTGCCAGTAGTCCCGGGACTATGGGTGATACGCAGTATTTT. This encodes CASSPGTMGDTQYF.

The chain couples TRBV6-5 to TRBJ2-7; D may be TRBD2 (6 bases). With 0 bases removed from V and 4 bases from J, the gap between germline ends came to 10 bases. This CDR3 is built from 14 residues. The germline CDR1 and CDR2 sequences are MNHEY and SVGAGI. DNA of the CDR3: TGTGCCAGCAGTTACTCTGGACTATCGTACGAGCAGTACTTC. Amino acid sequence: CASSYSGLSYEQYF.

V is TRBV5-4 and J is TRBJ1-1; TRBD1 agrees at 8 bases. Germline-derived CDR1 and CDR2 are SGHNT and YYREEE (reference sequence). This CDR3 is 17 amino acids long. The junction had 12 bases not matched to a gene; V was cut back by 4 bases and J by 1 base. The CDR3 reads CASSTKTGVYGNTEAFF. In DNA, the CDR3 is TGTGCCAGCAGCACCAAGACAGGGGTATATGGGAACACTGAAGCTTTCTTT.

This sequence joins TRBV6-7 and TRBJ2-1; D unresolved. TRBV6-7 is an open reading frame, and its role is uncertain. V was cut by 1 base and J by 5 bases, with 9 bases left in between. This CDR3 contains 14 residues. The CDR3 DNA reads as TGTGCCAGCAGTTACTTGGGTAGAAACAATGAGCAGTTCTTC. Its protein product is CASSYLGRNNEQFF.

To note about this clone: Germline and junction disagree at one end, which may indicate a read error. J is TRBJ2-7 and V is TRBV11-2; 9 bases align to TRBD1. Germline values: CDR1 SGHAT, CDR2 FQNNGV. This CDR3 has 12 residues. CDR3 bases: TGTGCCAGCAGCCTAGGGACAGGGTCCCTGGACTTC. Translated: CASSLGTGSLDF.

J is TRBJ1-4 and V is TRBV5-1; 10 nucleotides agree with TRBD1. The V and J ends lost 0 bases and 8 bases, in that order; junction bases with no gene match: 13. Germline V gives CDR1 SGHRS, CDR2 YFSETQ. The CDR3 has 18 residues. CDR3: CASSLGSGTGAGGEKLFF. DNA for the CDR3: TGCGCCAGCAGCTTGGGCTCCGGGACAGGGGCCGGAGGGGAAAAACTGTTTTTT.

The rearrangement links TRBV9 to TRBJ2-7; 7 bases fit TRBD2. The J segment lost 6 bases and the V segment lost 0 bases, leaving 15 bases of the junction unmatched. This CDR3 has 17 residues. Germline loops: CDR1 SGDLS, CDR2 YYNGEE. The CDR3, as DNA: TGTGCCAGCAGCGTAGAAGACGGGGGAGGGCCTTTCGGCGAGCAGTACTTC. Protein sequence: CASSVEDGGGPFGEQYF.

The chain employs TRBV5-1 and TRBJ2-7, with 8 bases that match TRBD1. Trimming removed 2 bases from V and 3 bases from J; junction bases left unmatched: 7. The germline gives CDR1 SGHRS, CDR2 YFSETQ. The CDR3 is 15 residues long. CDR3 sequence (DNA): TGCGCCAGCAGCTTCCAGGGGGCAGCATACTACGAGCAGTACTTC. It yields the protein CASSFQGAAYYEQYF.

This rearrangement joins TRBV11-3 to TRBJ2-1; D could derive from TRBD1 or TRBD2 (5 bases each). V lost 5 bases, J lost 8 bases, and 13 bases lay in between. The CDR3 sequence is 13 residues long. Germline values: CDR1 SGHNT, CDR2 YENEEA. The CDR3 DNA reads TGTGCCAGCAGCACCCGTGGGGGAGATGAGCAGTTCTTC. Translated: CASSTRGGDEQFF. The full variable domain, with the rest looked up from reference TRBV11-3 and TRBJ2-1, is EAGVVQSPRYKIIEKKQPVAFWCNPISGHNTLYWYLQNLGQGPELLIRYENEEAVDDSQLPKDRFSAERLKGVDSTLKIQPAELGDSAVYLCASSTRGGDEQFFGPGTRLTVL.

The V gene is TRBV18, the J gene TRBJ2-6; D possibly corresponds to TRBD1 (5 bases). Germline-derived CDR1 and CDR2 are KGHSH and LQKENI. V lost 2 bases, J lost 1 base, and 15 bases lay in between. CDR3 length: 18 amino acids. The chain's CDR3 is CASSPSQGLGSGANVLTF. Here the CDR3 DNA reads TGTGCCAGCTCACCAAGCCAGGGTTTGGGTTCTGGGGCCAACGTCCTGACTTTC.

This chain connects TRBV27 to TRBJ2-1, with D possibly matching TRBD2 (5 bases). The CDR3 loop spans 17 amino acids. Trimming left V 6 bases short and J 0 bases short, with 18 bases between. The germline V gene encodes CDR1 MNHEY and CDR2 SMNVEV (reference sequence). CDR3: CASRNPGSPSSYNEQFF. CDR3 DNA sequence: TGTGCCAGCAGAAACCCGGGATCTCCCAGCTCCTACAATGAGCAGTTCTTC.

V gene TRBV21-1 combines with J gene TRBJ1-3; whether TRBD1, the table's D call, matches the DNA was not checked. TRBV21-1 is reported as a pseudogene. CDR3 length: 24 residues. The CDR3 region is CASSKGLRSRPGQKGVCGGNTIYF. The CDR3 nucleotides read TGTGCCAGCAGCAAAGGGCTTCGTTCGAGACCGGGACAGAAGGGAGTGTGTGGTGGAAACACCATATATTTT.

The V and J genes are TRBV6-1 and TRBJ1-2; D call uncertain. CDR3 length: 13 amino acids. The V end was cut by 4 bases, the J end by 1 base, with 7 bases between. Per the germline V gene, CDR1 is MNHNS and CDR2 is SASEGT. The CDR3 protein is CASSGSGNYGYTF. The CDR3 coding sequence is TGTGCCAGCAGTGGATCCGGTAACTATGGCTACACCTTC.

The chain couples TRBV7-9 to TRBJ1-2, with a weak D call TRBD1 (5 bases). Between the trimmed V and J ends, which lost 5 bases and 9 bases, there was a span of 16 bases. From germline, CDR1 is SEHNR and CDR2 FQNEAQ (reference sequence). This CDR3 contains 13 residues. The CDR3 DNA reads TGTGCCAGCAGCCTCCAGACAGCCTTTAGCTACACCTTC. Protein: CASSLQTAFSYTF.

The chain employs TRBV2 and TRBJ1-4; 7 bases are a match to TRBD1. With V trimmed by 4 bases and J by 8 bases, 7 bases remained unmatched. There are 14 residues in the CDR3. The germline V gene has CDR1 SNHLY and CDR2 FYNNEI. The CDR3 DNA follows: TGTGCCAGCAGTGCGGAACAGGGGACGGAAAAACTGTTTTTT. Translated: CASSAEQGTEKLFF.

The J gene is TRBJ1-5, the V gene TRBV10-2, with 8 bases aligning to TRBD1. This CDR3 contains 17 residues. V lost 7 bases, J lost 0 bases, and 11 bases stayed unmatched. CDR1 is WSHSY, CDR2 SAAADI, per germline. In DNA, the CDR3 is TGCGCCAGCACCCCCGGGACAGGAGACTATAGCAATCAGCCCCAGCATTTT. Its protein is CASTPGTGDYSNQPQHF.

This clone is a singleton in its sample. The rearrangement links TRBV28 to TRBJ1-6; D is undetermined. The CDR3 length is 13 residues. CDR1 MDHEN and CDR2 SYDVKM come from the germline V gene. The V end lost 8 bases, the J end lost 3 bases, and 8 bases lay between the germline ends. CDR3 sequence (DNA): TGTGCCAGCGGACGGAACTATAATTCACCCCTCCACTTT. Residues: CASGRNYNSPLHF.

CDR3 protein: CASTLGQEAFF. The CDR3 DNA follows: TGTGCCAGCACCCTTGGACAGGAAGCTTTCTTT. The chain has TRBV6-5 and TRBJ1-1; D is possibly TRBD1 (6 bases). V was pared by 7 bases and J by 8 bases, with 11 bases between. The V gene's germline CDR1 is MNHEY and CDR2 SVGAGI. CDR3 length: 11 residues.

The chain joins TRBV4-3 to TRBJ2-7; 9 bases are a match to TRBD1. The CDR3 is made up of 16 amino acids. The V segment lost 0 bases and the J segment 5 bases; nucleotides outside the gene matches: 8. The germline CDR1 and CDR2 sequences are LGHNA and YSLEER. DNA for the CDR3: TGCGCCAGCAGCCAAGATCCGGGACAGGGTAGCGACGAGCAGTACTTC. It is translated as CASSQDPGQGSDEQYF.

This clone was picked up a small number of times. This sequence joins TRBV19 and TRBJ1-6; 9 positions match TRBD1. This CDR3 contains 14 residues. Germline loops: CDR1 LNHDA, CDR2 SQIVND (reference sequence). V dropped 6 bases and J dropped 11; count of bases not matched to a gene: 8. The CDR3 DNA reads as TGTGCCAGTAGAACGGGACAGGGCTTTACACCCCTCCACTTT. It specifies CASRTGQGFTPLHF.

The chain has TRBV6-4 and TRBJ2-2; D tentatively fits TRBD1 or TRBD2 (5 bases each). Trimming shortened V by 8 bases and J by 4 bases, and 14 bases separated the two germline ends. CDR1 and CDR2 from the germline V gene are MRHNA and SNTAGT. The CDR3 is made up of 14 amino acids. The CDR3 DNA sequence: TGTGCCAGCCGCCTCGAGGGGAGCACCGGGGAGCTGTTTTTT. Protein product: CASRLEGSTGELFF.

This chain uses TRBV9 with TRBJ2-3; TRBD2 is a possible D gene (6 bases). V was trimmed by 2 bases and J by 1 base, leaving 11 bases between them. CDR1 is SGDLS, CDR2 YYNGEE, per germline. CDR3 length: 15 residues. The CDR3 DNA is TGTGCCAGCAGCGTTATGTGGGGGGGCACAGATACGCAGTATTTT. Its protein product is CASSVMWGGTDTQYF.

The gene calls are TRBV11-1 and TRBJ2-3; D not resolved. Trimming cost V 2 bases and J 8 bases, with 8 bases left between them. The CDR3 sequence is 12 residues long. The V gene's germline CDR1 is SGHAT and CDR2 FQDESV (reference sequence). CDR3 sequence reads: CASSLIDRTQYF. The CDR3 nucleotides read TGTGCCAGCAGCTTAATTGATCGTACGCAGTATTTT.